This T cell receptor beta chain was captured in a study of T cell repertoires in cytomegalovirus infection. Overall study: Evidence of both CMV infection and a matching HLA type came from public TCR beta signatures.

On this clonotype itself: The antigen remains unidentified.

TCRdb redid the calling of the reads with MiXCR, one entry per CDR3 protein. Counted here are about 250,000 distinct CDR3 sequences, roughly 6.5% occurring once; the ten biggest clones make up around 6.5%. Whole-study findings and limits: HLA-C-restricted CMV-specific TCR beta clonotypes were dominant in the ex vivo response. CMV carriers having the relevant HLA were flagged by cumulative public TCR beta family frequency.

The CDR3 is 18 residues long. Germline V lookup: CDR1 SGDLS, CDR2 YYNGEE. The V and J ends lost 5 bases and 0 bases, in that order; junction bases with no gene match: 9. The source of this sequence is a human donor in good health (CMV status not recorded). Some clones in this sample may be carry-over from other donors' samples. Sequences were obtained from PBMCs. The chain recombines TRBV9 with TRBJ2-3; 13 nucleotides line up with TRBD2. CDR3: CASSHGTSGVTSTDTQYF. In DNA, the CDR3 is TGTGCCAGCAGTCACGGGACTAGCGGGGTAACTAGCACAGATACGCAGTATTTT.